This TCR beta chain was observed in a study of blood T cell repertoires in COVID-19. In the study overall: COVID-19 samples from acute and convalescent phases originated in the United States, Italy and Spain. T cells, B-cell-depleted T cells, or PBMCs supplied cDNA or gDNA.

TCRdb's table, derived via immunoSEQ multiplex PCR, lists solely in-frame clones and lacks some. This sample yields 120,000 or so clones, of which approximately 91% are seen a single time; roughly 1.2% belongs to the top ten. The CDR3 is 14 residues long. V was shortened by 3 bases and J by 2 bases, with 11 bases between the two germline ends. CDR1 and CDR2 (germline): SGHTA, FQGNSA. The sequence was obtained from a woman older than 75 with acute or convalescent COVID-19. The V call is TRBV7-2, the J call TRBJ2-7, with TRBD1 as a possible D gene (5 bases). The sequencing sample was made of peripheral blood. The CDR3 region has the DNA TGTGCCAGCAGCTTTATTAGGACACCCTACGAGCAGTACTTC. Translated, it gives CASSFIRTPYEQYF.